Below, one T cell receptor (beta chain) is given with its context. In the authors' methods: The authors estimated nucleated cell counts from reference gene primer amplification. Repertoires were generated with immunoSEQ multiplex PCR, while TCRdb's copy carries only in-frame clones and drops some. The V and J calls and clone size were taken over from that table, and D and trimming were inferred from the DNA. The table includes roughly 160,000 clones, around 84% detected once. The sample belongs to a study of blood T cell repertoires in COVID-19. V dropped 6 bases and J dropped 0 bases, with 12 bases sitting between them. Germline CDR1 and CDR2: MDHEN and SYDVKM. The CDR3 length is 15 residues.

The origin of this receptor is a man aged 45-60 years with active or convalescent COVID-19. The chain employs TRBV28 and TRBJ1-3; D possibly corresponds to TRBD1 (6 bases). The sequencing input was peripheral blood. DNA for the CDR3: TGTGCCAGCAGCCCTGGGACAAACTCTGGAAACACCATATATTTT. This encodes CASSPGTNSGNTIYF.